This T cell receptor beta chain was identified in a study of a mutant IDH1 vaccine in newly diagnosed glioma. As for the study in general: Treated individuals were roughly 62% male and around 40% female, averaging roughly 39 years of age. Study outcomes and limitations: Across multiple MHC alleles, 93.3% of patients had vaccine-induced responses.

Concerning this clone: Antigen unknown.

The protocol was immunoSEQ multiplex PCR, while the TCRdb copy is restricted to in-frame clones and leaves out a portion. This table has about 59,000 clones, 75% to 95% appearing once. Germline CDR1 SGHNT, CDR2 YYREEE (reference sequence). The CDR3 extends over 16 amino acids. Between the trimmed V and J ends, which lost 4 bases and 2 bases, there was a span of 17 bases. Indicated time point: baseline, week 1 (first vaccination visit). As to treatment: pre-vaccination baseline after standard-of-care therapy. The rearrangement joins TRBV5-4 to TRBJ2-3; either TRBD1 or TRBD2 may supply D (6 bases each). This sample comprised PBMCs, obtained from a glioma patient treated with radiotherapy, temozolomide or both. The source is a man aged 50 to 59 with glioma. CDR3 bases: TGTGCCAGCAGCGGAGACCCCGGGGGCTCCACAGATACGCAGTATTTT. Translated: CASSGDPGGSTDTQYF.